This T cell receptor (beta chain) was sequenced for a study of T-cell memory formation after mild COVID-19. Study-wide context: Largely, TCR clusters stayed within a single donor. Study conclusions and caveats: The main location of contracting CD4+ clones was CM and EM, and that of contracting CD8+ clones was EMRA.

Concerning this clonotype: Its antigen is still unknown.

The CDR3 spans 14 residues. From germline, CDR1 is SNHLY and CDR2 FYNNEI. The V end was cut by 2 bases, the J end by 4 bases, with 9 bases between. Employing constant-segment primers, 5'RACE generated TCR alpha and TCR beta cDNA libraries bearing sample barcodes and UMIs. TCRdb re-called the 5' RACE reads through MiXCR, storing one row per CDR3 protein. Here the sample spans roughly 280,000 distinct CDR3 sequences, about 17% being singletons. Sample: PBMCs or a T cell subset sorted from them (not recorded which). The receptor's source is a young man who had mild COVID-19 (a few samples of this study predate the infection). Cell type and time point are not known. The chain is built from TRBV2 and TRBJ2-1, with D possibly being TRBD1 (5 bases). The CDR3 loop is CASSETTGYNEQFF. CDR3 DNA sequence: TGTGCCAGCAGTGAAACAACAGGTTACAATGAGCAGTTCTTC.